The rows below give T cell receptor beta chains drawn from one sample of a study of T cell changes during pregnancy in multiple sclerosis. Profiling relied on immunoSEQ multiplex PCR, and the TCRdb table lists in-frame clones only, not all of them. Of about 120,000 clones listed, about 93% are singletons. This specimen was peripheral blood, taken before pregnancy. The receptors here all came from a female donor with multiple sclerosis, enrolled in a pregnancy study. The CDR3 runs from the conserved cysteine through the conserved F or W. A row's size may be missing; if present it is once, few, many or a size class.

clone_size j_call v_call cdr3_aa
once TRBJ2-7 TRBV7-6 CASSLVDSEGYEQYF
. TRBJ2-2 TRBV7-3 CASSPDRGPTGELFF
. TRBJ2-1 TRBV28 CASRPSGRAAYNEQFF
. TRBJ1-5 TRBV7-8 CASSLSTGSNQPQHF
once TRBJ1-4 TRBV9 CASSAGGGVEKLFF
. TRBJ2-1 TRBV10-3 CAITGGNEQFF
. TRBJ2-7 TRBV28 CASSLETSGYEQYF
. TRBJ2-7 TRBV4-1 CASSQGDRASYEQYF
once TRBJ2-2 TRBV5-1 CASSSWTGDTGELFF
. TRBJ2-2 TRBV7-2 CASAERGLFF
. TRBJ2-1 TRBV27 CASRLLAGEIGDEQFF
. TRBJ2-3 TRBV21-1 CASSKVLAGGPNTQYF
. TRBJ2-3 TRBV7-2 CASSLSGKADTQYF
. TRBJ2-5 TRBV7-6 CASSLGVGRETQYF
. TRBJ1-1 TRBV5-4 CASSSGQGRTEAFF
. TRBJ2-3 TRBV19 CASSAELAGSTDTQYF
. TRBJ2-2 TRBV7-2 CASSPWARTELFF
. TRBJ2-3 TRBV18 CASSGTQLGGGDTQYF
. TRBJ1-1 TRBV6-6 CASSFDTEAFF
few TRBJ2-3 TRBV2 CASRRSSLTDTQYF
. TRBJ2-2 TRBV23-1 CASILVGTGRTGELFF
. TRBJ2-7 TRBV27 CASSSWTGSYEQYF
. TRBJ2-5 TRBV5-6 CASSLFPAKETQYF
. TRBJ2-7 TRBV5-1 CASSLDRAYEQYF
once TRBJ2-5 TRBV28 CASRGPVVETQYF
. TRBJ2-1 TRBV18 CASSPPTGYEQFF
few TRBJ2-2 TRBV6-1 CASSVEGGTGELFF
. TRBJ1-1 TRBV5-1 CASRSTTFTALEDRENTEAFF
. TRBJ2-3 TRBV5-1 CASSLTGTDTQYF
. TRBJ2-7 TRBV27 CASRQLTVSYEQYF
. TRBJ1-3 TRBV27 CASSFRGAGNTIYF
. TRBJ1-2 TRBV6-1 CASRDREYGYTF
. TRBJ2-2 TRBV5-1 CASSLNQGAEGGELFF
. TRBJ2-5 TRBV2 CASSGSEGETQYF
. TRBJ1-2 TRBV5-1 CASSFEHGQAVGGYTF
. TRBJ2-7 TRBV2 CASSEGVAGGYEQYF
once TRBJ1-5 TRBV6-1 CASSVQGVKQPQHF
. TRBJ2-7 TRBV6-5 CASSYSAQGYYEQYF
. TRBJ1-2 TRBV5-4 CASSLSGNYGYTF
. TRBJ2-7 TRBV27 CASSVITGGYSEQYF
. TRBJ2-7 TRBV19 CASSTSGPYEQYF
. TRBJ1-1 TRBV13 CASSRFRGNTEAFF
once TRBJ1-1 TRBV7-6 CASSSGTRNTEAFF
. TRBJ1-1 TRBV6-1 CASPKGFEAFF
. TRBJ2-5 TRBV2 CASSEIAGRETQYF
. TRBJ1-1 TRBV11-3 CASSKQGVTEAFF
. TRBJ1-1 TRBV5-6 CASSPVGGGLITEAFF
. TRBJ2-7 TRBV2 CASSENAGKIHEQYF
. TRBJ1-1 TRBV27 CASSGRGNTEAFF
. TRBJ2-1 TRBV11-2 CASSLDSEQFF
. TRBJ2-7 TRBV27 CASGFGSSYEQYF
. TRBJ1-2 TRBV28 CASSFLGREAGYTF
. TRBJ2-7 TRBV9 CASSADRYSYEQYF
. TRBJ2-4 TRBV5-6 CASSLVPVEGGGPVIQYF